This TCR beta chain was obtained from a study of identical twins. Study-wide results and caveats: Abundant beta clonotypes from cord blood had fewer insertions, unlike memory repertoires, which showed none. Modeled out-of-frame TCR alpha sharing in monozygotic twins fell below observed levels.

A universal primer site was created by template switching, with the cDNA bearing unique molecular identifiers. One entry per CDR3 protein, called by TCRdb with MiXCR from the 5' RACE reads. The table lists 510,000 or so distinct CDR3 sequences, approximately 16% of them singletons. Worth noting for this clonotype: Its antigen is unidentified.

The CDR3 runs 16 residues. Losses at the gene ends were 3 bases for V and 4 bases for J; bases not matched to a gene: 6. CDR1 and CDR2 from the germline V gene are SGDLS and YYNGEE. The same data also contributed to another study, on yellow fever vaccine responses in identical twins. That investigation notes: Twins' T cell vaccine responses reportedly looked partly convergent, partly personalized.

The chain employs TRBV9 and TRBJ2-1; 11 bases are shared with TRBD2. Material for sequencing was CD4+ T cells sorted from blood. This TCR came from a woman younger than 30 in good health. The CDR3 DNA reads as TGTGCCAGCAGCGCCACCGGGACTAGCGGTTACAATGAGCAGTTCTTC. It encodes CASSATGTSGYNEQFF.